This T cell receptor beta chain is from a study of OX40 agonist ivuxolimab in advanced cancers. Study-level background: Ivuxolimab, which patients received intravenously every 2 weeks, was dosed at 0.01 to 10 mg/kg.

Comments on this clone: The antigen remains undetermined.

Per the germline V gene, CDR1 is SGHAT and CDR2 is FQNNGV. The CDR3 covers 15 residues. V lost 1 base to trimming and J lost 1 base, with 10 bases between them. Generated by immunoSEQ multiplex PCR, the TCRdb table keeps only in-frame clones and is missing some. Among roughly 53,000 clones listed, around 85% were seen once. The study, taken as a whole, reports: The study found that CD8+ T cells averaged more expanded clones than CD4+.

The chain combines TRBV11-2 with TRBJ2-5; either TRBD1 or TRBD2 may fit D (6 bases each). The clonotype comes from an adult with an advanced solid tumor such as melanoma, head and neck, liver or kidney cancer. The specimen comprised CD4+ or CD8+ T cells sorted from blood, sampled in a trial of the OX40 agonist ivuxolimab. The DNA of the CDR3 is TGTGCCAGCAGCTTAGTGAGGGGGGTCCAAGAGACCCAGTACTTC. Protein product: CASSLVRGVQETQYF.